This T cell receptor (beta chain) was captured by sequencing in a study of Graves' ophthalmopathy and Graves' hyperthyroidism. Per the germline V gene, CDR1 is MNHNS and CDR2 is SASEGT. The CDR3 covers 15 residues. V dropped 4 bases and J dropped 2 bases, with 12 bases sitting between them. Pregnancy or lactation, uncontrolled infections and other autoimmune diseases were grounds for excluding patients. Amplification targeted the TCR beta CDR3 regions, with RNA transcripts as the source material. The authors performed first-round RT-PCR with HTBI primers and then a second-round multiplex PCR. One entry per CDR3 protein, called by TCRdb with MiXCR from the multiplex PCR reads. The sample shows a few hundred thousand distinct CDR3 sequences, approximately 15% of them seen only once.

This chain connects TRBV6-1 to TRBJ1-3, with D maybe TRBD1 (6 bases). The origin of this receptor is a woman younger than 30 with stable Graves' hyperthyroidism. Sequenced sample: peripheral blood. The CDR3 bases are TGTGCCAGCAGTGGGGCCGGGACAACTGGAAACACCATATATTTT. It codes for CASSGAGTTGNTIYF.